Following are 14 T cell receptor beta chains from one sample sequenced in a study of OX40 agonist ivuxolimab in advanced cancers. Using immunoSEQ multiplex PCR, the repertoire was profiled, and TCRdb retains in-frame clones only, with some absent. The data show about 80,000 clones, about 90% seen once. Sample: CD4+ or CD8+ T cells sorted from blood, taken in a trial of the OX40 agonist ivuxolimab. The receptors stem from an adult with an advanced solid tumor such as melanoma, head and neck, liver or kidney cancer.

The genes are TRBV5-1 and TRBJ1-4; a possible D gene is TRBD1 (6 bases). Trimming stripped 4 bases from V and 1 base from J, with 14 bases between. Looked up from germline, CDR1 is SGHRS and CDR2 is YFSETQ. This CDR3 spans 16 amino acids. CDR3 protein: CASSLHQQGTNEKLFF. DNA for the CDR3: TGCGCCAGCAGCCTTCATCAACAGGGAACTAATGAAAAACTGTTTTTT.

The V call is TRBV4-3, the J call TRBJ2-2; the match to TRBD1 covers 9 bases. The J segment lost 4 bases and the V segment lost 4 bases, leaving 10 bases of the junction unmatched. In germline, CDR1 is LGHNA, CDR2 YSLEER. CDR3 size: 17 residues. CDR3 sequence (DNA): TGCGCCAGCAGCCCCGCCGGGGGGACAGGGCTCACCGGGGAGCTGTTTTTT. Its translation: CASSPAGGTGLTGELFF.

V is TRBV18 and J is TRBJ2-7; TRBD2 might be the D (5 bases). The V end lost 6 bases, the J end lost 0 bases, and 12 bases lay between the germline ends. The CDR3 spans 14 residues. CDR1 is KGHSH, CDR2 LQKENI, per germline. The DNA for the CDR3 is TGTGCCAGCTCCCGGGGAGCGGACTCCTACGAGCAGTACTTC. Translated, it gives CASSRGADSYEQYF.

This clone came up once. The V call is TRBV12-5, the J call TRBJ2-3; the D is unclear. Trimming took off 0 bases at V and 2 bases at J, with 9 bases between the two ends. CDR3 length: 15 residues. Germline V gene sequence: CDR1 LGHNT, CDR2 FRNRAP. CDR3 amino acids: CASGLVLGNTDTQYF. The CDR3 bases are TGTGCTAGTGGTTTGGTATTGGGGAACACAGATACGCAGTATTTT.

V gene TRBV5-1 combines with J gene TRBJ2-7, with 8 bases that match TRBD1. In germline, CDR1 is SGHRS, CDR2 YFSETQ. The length of the CDR3 is 14 residues. V shed 4 bases, J shed 3 bases, and the junction held 6 bases outside the gene matches. DNA for the CDR3: TGCGCCAGCAGCCCATCTGGGACAGGCTACGAGCAGTACTTC. This encodes CASSPSGTGYEQYF. The full variable domain, its missing parts supplied by reference TRBV5-1 and TRBJ2-7, is KAGVTQTPRYLIKTRGQQVTLSCSPISGHRSVSWYQQTPGQGLQFLFEYFSETQRNKGNFPGRFSGRQFSNSRSEMNVSTLELGDSALYLCASSPSGTGYEQYFGPGTRLTVT.

This clone has just one count. This chain links TRBV11-2 with TRBJ2-7; 8 bases are shared with TRBD1. V trimming: 7 bases; J trimming: 6 bases; junction bases outside the gene matches: 8. The CDR3 is 13 amino acids. Germline loops: CDR1 SGHAT, CDR2 FQNNGV. Written as DNA, the CDR3 is TGTGCCAGCACCGAACAGGGGGTTGGCGAGCAGTACTTC. This sequence encodes CASTEQGVGEQYF.

The chain combines TRBV10-1 with TRBJ2-2; D is undetermined. The CDR3 has 13 amino acids. V was clipped by 2 bases and J by 9 bases, with 10 bases between them. Germline values: CDR1 WNHNN, CDR2 SYGVQD (reference sequence). The CDR3 DNA reads TGCGCCAGCAGTGAGACTTTGGAGCGGGAGCTGTTTTTT. Protein: CASSETLERELFF.

The chain combines TRBV5-1 with TRBJ2-4; 11 nucleotides match TRBD2. V lost 0 bases, J lost 4 bases, and 9 bases stayed unmatched. This CDR3 has 18 residues. Germline assignment: CDR1 SGHRS and CDR2 YFSETQ. CDR3: CASSLAGGVAGGKNIQYF. The CDR3 DNA sequence: TGCGCCAGCAGCTTGGCCGGGGGAGTAGCGGGAGGGAAAAACATTCAGTACTTC.

The chain combines TRBV5-4 with TRBJ2-3; no definite D call. The V and J ends lost 0 bases and 0 bases respectively, with 2 bases between them. CDR1 is SGHNT, CDR2 YYREEE, per germline (reference sequence). CDR3 length: 13 residues. This chain's CDR3 is CASSLASTDTQYF. The CDR3 DNA reads TGTGCCAGCAGCTTGGCTAGCACAGATACGCAGTATTTT.

V is TRBV5-1 and J is TRBJ2-7, with D perhaps being TRBD1 or TRBD2 (5 bases each). Germline V gene data show CDR1 as SGHRS and CDR2 as YFSETQ. Trimming removed 0 bases at V and 0 bases at J, with 10 bases between. The CDR3 covers 15 residues. CDR3 protein: CASSLGGAVSYEQYF. DNA for the CDR3: TGCGCCAGCAGCTTGGGAGGGGCTGTCTCCTACGAGCAGTACTTC.

The sample holds one count of this clone. This sequence joins TRBV19 and TRBJ1-2, with no clear D. Germline V gene lookup returns CDR1 LNHDA and CDR2 SQIVND (reference sequence). The CDR3 runs to 12 residues. With 5 bases removed from V and 5 bases from J, the gap between germline ends came to 9 bases. CDR3 in amino acids: CASSPSGYGYTF. CDR3 coding DNA: TGTGCCAGTAGTCCGTCGGGTTATGGCTACACCTTC.

The chain couples TRBV6-5 to TRBJ2-3; no definite D call. Germline assignment: CDR1 MNHEY and CDR2 SVGAGI. This CDR3 has 12 amino acids. Between the trimmed V and J ends, which lost 6 bases and 6 bases, there was a span of 10 bases. The CDR3 is CASSLLVDTQYF. For the CDR3, the DNA is TGTGCCAGCAGCCTCCTTGTGGATACGCAGTATTTT.

The rearrangement links TRBV6-5 to TRBJ1-3, with 9 bases fitting TRBD1. This CDR3 comprises 13 residues. V lost 7 bases, J lost 5 bases, and 3 bases stayed unmatched. Germline loops: CDR1 MNHEY, CDR2 SVGAGI. The CDR3 nucleotides are TGTGCCAGCACTGGGACAGGGAGAAACACCATATATTTT. This gives the protein CASTGTGRNTIYF.

This clone was seen a handful of times. The J gene is TRBJ1-5, the V gene TRBV2; TRBD1 agrees at 9 bases. Looked up from germline, CDR1 is SNHLY and CDR2 is FYNNEI. The CDR3 has 15 amino acids. V trimming: 4 bases; J trimming: 7 bases; junction bases outside the gene matches: 8. The CDR3 spells CASSGDRGFGQPQHF. CDR3 DNA: TGTGCCAGCAGTGGAGACAGGGGGTTTGGCCAGCCCCAGCATTTT.